These 12 T cell receptor beta chains were sequenced from one sample in a study of shared clonotypes between healthy human individuals. Sequencing used immunoSEQ multiplex PCR; TCRdb keeps in-frame clones, though not all of them. This table has roughly 1,500,000 clones, 98% appearing once. The sample taken for sequencing was naive CD4+ T cells sorted from blood. Subset in this sample: CD45RA+ positively selected. These receptors all stem from a man aged 25-40 years in good health.

On this clone: This sample includes further DNA sequences coding for the same CDR3. The V gene is TRBV7-9, the J gene TRBJ1-4; a weak D match, TRBD1 (5 bases). Germline loops: CDR1 SEHNR, CDR2 FQNEAQ (reference sequence). Trimming left V 4 bases short and J 0 bases short, with 6 bases between. This CDR3 spans 14 amino acids. The CDR3 coding sequence is TGTGCCAGCAGCTCCAGGGCAACTAATGAAAAACTGTTTTTT. Translating it yields CASSSRATNEKLFF.

This chain uses TRBV19 with TRBJ1-1, with TRBD1 as a possible D gene (6 bases). The V end was cut by 1 base, the J end by 2 bases, with 8 bases between. CDR1 and CDR2 (germline): LNHDA, SQIVND (reference sequence). This CDR3 is built from 14 residues. The CDR3 DNA follows: TGTGCCAGTAGTATAGGACAGGCAAACACTGAAGCTTTCTTT. Translation gives CASSIGQANTEAFF.

The chain employs TRBV7-2 and TRBJ1-1, with 8 bases matching TRBD1. Per germline, CDR1 SGHTA and CDR2 FQGNSA. The V and J ends lost 5 bases and 1 base, in that order; junction bases with no gene match: 6. The CDR3 runs 15 residues. For the CDR3, the DNA is TGTGCCAGCAGCCTTCCCGACAGGGGGAACACTGAAGCTTTCTTT. Translation: CASSLPDRGNTEAFF.

The CDR3 DNA reads TGTGCCAGCAGTTACTCGTCGGGGAGGGGCTACACCTTC. It yields the protein CASSYSSGRGYTF. This chain connects TRBV6-6 to TRBJ1-2; D unresolved. This CDR3 is 13 amino acids long. CDR1 and CDR2 from the germline V gene are MNHNY and SVGAGI (reference sequence). V shed 0 bases and J shed 8 bases, with 10 bases lying between them.

This clone appeared once. The chain employs TRBV6-1 and TRBJ1-2; no definite D call. Germline V gene data show CDR1 as MNHNS and CDR2 as SASEGT. This CDR3 has 13 residues. V dropped 4 bases and J dropped 3 bases, with 9 bases sitting between them. The CDR3 nucleotides are TGTGCCAGCAGTGTTAGGTGGGACTATGGCTACACCTTC. This sequence encodes CASSVRWDYGYTF.

The CDR3 bases are TGTGCCTGGAGTACAGGGCCGGGAGATACGCAGTATTTT. This translates into CAWSTGPGDTQYF. V usage is TRBV30 and J usage is TRBJ2-3; D may be TRBD1 (6 bases). The CDR3 length is 13 residues. CDR1 is GTSNPN and CDR2 is SVGIG in the germline V gene (reference sequence). Trimming pared 2 bases from V and 5 bases from J, leaving 11 bases between. The variable domain in full, with the rest retrieved from reference TRBV30 and TRBJ2-3, is SQTIHQWPATLVQPVGSPLSLECTVEGTSNPNLYWYRQAAGRGLQLLFYSVGIGQISSEVPQNLSASRPQDRQFILSSKKLLLSDSGFYLCAWSTGPGDTQYFGPGTRLTVL.

The rearrangement joins TRBV5-1 to TRBJ2-7; perhaps TRBD2 as D (6 bases). Germline V lookup: CDR1 SGHRS, CDR2 YFSETQ. The CDR3 consists of 15 residues. V was clipped by 4 bases and J by 6 bases, with 20 bases between them. The CDR3 nucleotides are TGCGCCAGCAGCCCGGATCGGCAGGGAGGCTCCGAGCAGTACTTC. Translation gives CASSPDRQGGSEQYF. Complete variable domain (other parts from reference TRBV5-1 and TRBJ2-7): KAGVTQTPRYLIKTRGQQVTLSCSPISGHRSVSWYQQTPGQGLQFLFEYFSETQRNKGNFPGRFSGRQFSNSRSEMNVSTLELGDSALYLCASSPDRQGGSEQYFGPGTRLTVT.

The chain has TRBV5-4 and TRBJ2-3, with 7 bases identical to TRBD2. The V gene's germline CDR1 is SGHNT and CDR2 YYREEE (reference sequence). The ends lost 0 bases at V and 0 bases at J; junction bases unmatched: 7. The length of the CDR3 is 17 residues. The CDR3: CASSLASSGTSTDTQYF. The CDR3 region has the DNA TGTGCCAGCAGCTTGGCGTCTAGCGGAACTAGCACAGATACGCAGTATTTT.

This clone was observed a single time. The CDR3 here is CASSSGEGRALQYF. The CDR3 nucleotides read TGCGCCAGCAGCTCCGGGGAGGGCCGGGCGTTGCAGTACTTC. V is TRBV5-1 and J is TRBJ2-7; 7 nucleotides match TRBD2. This CDR3 comprises 14 residues. V lost 3 bases to trimming and J lost 9 bases; unmatched junction nucleotides: 12. Germline V gives CDR1 SGHRS, CDR2 YFSETQ.

The rearrangement links TRBV6-5 to TRBJ2-7; D possibly corresponds to TRBD1 (5 bases). V gave up 8 bases and J gave up 4 bases, with 18 bases separating them. The germline CDR1 and CDR2 sequences are MNHEY and SVGAGI. The CDR3 sequence is 14 residues long. For the CDR3, the DNA is TGTGCCAGCCAGTTACGAGCCCACAGGTACGAGCAGTACTTC. Its protein is CASQLRAHRYEQYF.

The chain couples TRBV2 to TRBJ2-7; 7 nucleotides line up with TRBD1. This CDR3 has 12 amino acids. The germline V gene has CDR1 SNHLY and CDR2 FYNNEI. Losses at the gene ends were 6 bases for V and 3 bases for J; bases not matched to a gene: 2. The CDR3 loop reads CASSRQGYEQYF. The CDR3 coding sequence is TGTGCCAGCAGCAGACAGGGCTACGAGCAGTACTTC. The complete variable domain, with remaining parts taken from reference TRBV2 and TRBJ2-7, reads EPEVTQTPSHQVTQMGQEVILRCVPISNHLYFYWYRQILGQKVEFLVSFYNNEISEKSEIFDDQFSVERPDGSNFTLKIRSTKLEDSAMYFCASSRQGYEQYFGPGTRLTVT.

The chain couples TRBV11-2 to TRBJ2-5, with 7 bases matching TRBD1. This CDR3 spans 15 amino acids. The V segment lost 0 bases and the J segment 5 bases; nucleotides outside the gene matches: 6. Germline V CDR1 and CDR2: SGHAT, FQNNGV. The CDR3 DNA reads TGTGCCAGCAGCTTAGAAGGGACAGCGAGGGAGACCCAGTACTTC. This encodes CASSLEGTARETQYF.